One sample yielded the 5 T cell receptor beta chains listed below, sequenced in a study of T cells in Graves' hyperthyroidism and ophthalmopathy. The source material, RNA transcripts, was used to amplify TCR beta CDR3 regions. HTBI primers drove first-round RT-PCR of the TCR CDR3. TCRdb redid the calling of the multiplex PCR reads with MiXCR, one entry per CDR3 protein. The table includes more than 250,000 distinct CDR3 sequences, around 15% detected once. The sample consisted of blood. The receptors derive from a woman between 45 and 65 years old with Graves' hyperthyroidism that later progressed to Graves' ophthalmopathy.

In its sample, this clonotype was seen many times. The V call is TRBV2, the J call TRBJ2-1; TRBD1 matches 7 bases. Germline CDR1 reads SNHLY; CDR2 reads FYNNEI. V gave up 4 bases and J gave up 0 bases; unmatched junction bases: 3. The CDR3 is 15 amino acids. CDR3 protein: CASSVQGPSYNEQFF. The CDR3 nucleotides are TGTGCCAGCAGTGTACAGGGGCCCTCCTACAATGAGCAGTTCTTC.

V usage is TRBV28 and J usage is TRBJ1-2; D might be TRBD1 (6 bases). Trimming stripped 0 bases from V and 3 bases from J, with 11 bases between. The CDR3 totals 15 residues. CDR1 is MDHEN, CDR2 SYDVKM, per germline. CDR3 protein: CASSLWGTPDYGYTF. The DNA of the CDR3 is TGTGCCAGCAGTTTATGGGGGACACCGGACTATGGCTACACCTTC.

The sample holds a few counts of this clonotype. Just one base apart from a much larger clone, this may be a read error. The J gene is TRBJ2-7, the V gene TRBV11-2; 7 positions agree with TRBD1. Germline V gene sequence: CDR1 SGHAT, CDR2 FQNNGV. This CDR3 has 15 amino acids. Losses at the gene ends were 8 bases for V and 4 bases for J; bases not matched to a gene: 14. CDR3 region: CASGSSTGQEYEQYF. The DNA of the CDR3 is TGTGCCAGCGGCTCAAGCACCGGACAGGAGTACGAGCAGTACTTC.

This clonotype was detected many times. V is TRBV5-1 and J is TRBJ2-7; 10 bases align to TRBD1. CDR1 is SGHRS, CDR2 YFSETQ, per germline. The CDR3 covers 16 residues. After removal of 0 bases from V and 3 bases from J, the junction contained 6 bases not matched to a gene. The CDR3 reads CASSLGDRGRLYEQYF. The DNA of the CDR3 is TGCGCCAGCAGCTTGGGGGACAGGGGCCGCCTCTACGAGCAGTACTTC.

This clonotype turned up a few times. This chain links TRBV5-1 with TRBJ2-2, with D possibly TRBD1 on 6 matching bases. CDR3 length equals 13 residues. The V and J ends lost 7 bases and 2 bases respectively, with 9 bases between them. The germline CDR1 and CDR2 sequences are SGHRS and YFSETQ. In nucleotides, the CDR3 is TGCGCCAGCCAACAGGGAAACACCGGGGAGCTGTTTTTT. Protein: CASQQGNTGELFF.